This TCR beta chain originates from a study of T cells after yellow fever vaccination. Looking at the study overall: Where fractions had low cell numbers, libraries were prepared from them with the SMART-Seq v4 Ultra Low Input RNA kit.

This clonotype was observed a few times. The TCR cDNA carried a universal primer site and UMIs from 5'RACE template switching. TCRdb used MiXCR to reprocess the 5' RACE reads, holding one entry per CDR3 protein. The sample consists of 500,000 to 650,000 distinct CDR3 sequences, 12% of them appearing once. The receptor's source is a man younger than 45 who received the YFV17D yellow fever vaccine. The specimen comprised PBMCs, sampled on the day of the yellow fever booster vaccination.

CDR3 nucleotides: TGCGCCAGCAGTGATAGAGGGGGCTCGAACACCGGGGAGCTGTTTTTT. The encoded protein is CASSDRGGSNTGELFF. This sequence joins TRBV10-2 and TRBJ2-2; 7 bases agree with TRBD1. J was trimmed by 0 bases and V by 3 bases; bases with no gene match: 4. This CDR3 has 16 amino acids. Germline CDR1 is WSHSY and CDR2 is SAAADI.